The 8 T cell receptor beta chains reported below all come from one sample, sequenced in a study of T cells after yellow fever vaccination. TCRdb re-analysed the 5' RACE reads in MiXCR, keeping a single row per CDR3 protein. The sample consists of hundreds of thousands of distinct CDR3 sequences, about a sixth of them appearing once. Sequences were derived from PBMCs, sampled 4 to 6 days after the first yellow fever vaccination. The receptors derive from a man aged 18 to 29 who received the YFV17D yellow fever vaccine.

This clonotype was seen only a few times. The chain carries TRBV5-1 and TRBJ2-5; a weak D match, TRBD1 (5 bases). The germline CDR1 and CDR2 sequences are SGHRS and YFSETQ. The CDR3 has 20 residues. V was cut by 0 bases and J by 7 bases, with 31 bases left in between. The chain's CDR3 is CASSLGLQGRTTGHYVTQYF. CDR3 nucleotide sequence: TGCGCCAGCAGCTTGGGTCTTCAAGGGCGGACAACCGGTCATTATGTGACCCAGTACTTC.

This clonotype was detected once. This chain joins TRBV11-2 and TRBJ1-4; D is unresolved. CDR1 SGHAT and CDR2 FQNNGV come from the germline V gene. V was clipped by 3 bases and J by 0 bases, with 5 bases between them. This CDR3 spans 14 amino acids. The CDR3 loop reads CASSFRTTNEKLFF. DNA of the CDR3: TGTGCCAGCAGCTTCCGGACAACTAATGAAAAACTGTTTTTT.

V gene TRBV6-1 combines with J gene TRBJ1-2; D gene ambiguous. V lost 7 bases to trimming and J lost 0 bases, with 24 bases between them. The germline gives CDR1 MNHNS, CDR2 SASEGT. This CDR3 comprises 18 residues. The CDR3 DNA is TGTGCCAGCACCTCGAGGTTGGGAGGCCCATTGACTAACTATGGCTACACCTTC. It translates to CASTSRLGGPLTNYGYTF.

The chain couples TRBV9 to TRBJ1-1, with 10 bases fitting TRBD1. With 4 bases clipped from V and 4 bases from J, the junction kept 13 bases outside the gene matches. CDR3 length: 17 amino acids. CDR1 and CDR2 (germline): SGDLS, YYNGEE. The chain's CDR3 is CASSSQTGGELGTEAFF. The DNA for the CDR3 is TGTGCCAGCAGCTCCCAGACAGGGGGCGAGTTAGGCACTGAAGCTTTCTTT.

This clonotype has a handful of counts. This chain joins TRBV4-3 and TRBJ1-3, with unresolved D. Germline CDR1 LGHNA, CDR2 YSLEER. This CDR3 is 15 amino acids long. Trimming stripped 0 bases from V and 3 bases from J, with 9 bases between. In DNA form, the CDR3 reads TGCGCCAGCAGCCAAGATTCGACGGTTGGAAACACCATATATTTT. As protein: CASSQDSTVGNTIYF.

This clonotype has only a few counts. The chain uses TRBV7-2 and TRBJ2-3, with 11 bases matching TRBD2. The CDR3 covers 15 residues. The germline V gene has CDR1 SGHTA and CDR2 FQGNSA. After removal of 5 bases from V and 5 bases from J, the junction contained 6 bases not matched to a gene. This CDR3 is CASSMIAGGGDTQYF. Here the CDR3 DNA reads TGTGCCAGCAGCATGATAGCGGGGGGGGGAGATACGCAGTATTTT.

The chain links TRBV6-5 to TRBJ1-2; 8 bases are shared with TRBD1. The CDR3 is 15 residues long. Germline CDR1 MNHEY, CDR2 SVGAGI. V trimming: 2 bases; J trimming: 4 bases; junction bases outside the gene matches: 6. CDR3 residues: CASSYEPGQVYGYTF. The DNA of the CDR3 is TGTGCCAGCAGTTACGAACCGGGACAGGTCTATGGCTACACCTTC.

This clonotype was picked up a small number of times. The chain combines TRBV12-3 or TRBV12-4 with TRBJ2-2; possible D gene TRBD2, 7 bases. The CDR3 sequence is 15 residues long. V lost 3 bases and J 5 bases, leaving 13 bases between the germline ends. CDR3 loop: CASSFRGGETGELFF. CDR3 coding DNA: TGTGCCAGCAGTTTTAGGGGGGGCGAAACCGGGGAGCTGTTTTTT.